These 11 T cell receptor beta chains originate from one sample sequenced in a study of shared clonotypes between healthy human individuals. Clones were sequenced by immunoSEQ multiplex PCR, and TCRdb holds only the in-frame ones, with some missing. The repertoire has about 2 million clones, 90% to 95% of them found once; the top ten carry more than 0.1%. Sequenced sample: naive CD4+ T cells sorted from blood. Subset: CD45RA+ positively selected. These receptors were collected from a man younger than 30 in good health.

V is TRBV6-6 and J is TRBJ1-1; a weak D match, TRBD1 (6 bases). CDR1 and CDR2 (germline): MNHNY, SVGAGI (reference sequence). The CDR3 loop spans 14 amino acids. Deletions cut 5 bases from V and 4 bases from J, with 14 bases between. The CDR3 reads CASSGQGGGTEAFF. DNA of the CDR3: TGTGCCAGCAGTGGTCAGGGAGGGGGCACTGAAGCTTTCTTT.

The V and J genes are TRBV30 and TRBJ1-6; the D gene is possibly TRBD1 (6 bases). The V and J ends lost 1 base and 9 bases respectively, with 10 bases between them. This CDR3 has 13 residues. Germline values: CDR1 GTSNPN, CDR2 SVGIG (reference sequence). The CDR3 DNA reads as TGTGCCTGGAGTGAGAGGGGGGGTTCACCCCTCCACTTT. This codes for CAWSERGGSPLHF.

This chain links TRBV16 with TRBJ2-3; 10 positions match TRBD2. Trimming took 4 bases from V and 0 from J; bases not matched to a gene: 4. CDR3 length equals 16 residues. Germline CDR1 and CDR2: KGHSY and FQNENV. CDR3 in DNA: TGTGCCAGCAGCCCACGGACTAGCGGTAGCACAGATACGCAGTATTTT. Protein sequence: CASSPRTSGSTDTQYF.

This sequence joins TRBV7-8 and TRBJ1-3; D remains ambiguous. Germline loops: CDR1 SGHVS, CDR2 FQNEAQ. There are 13 residues in the CDR3. V lost 4 bases and J 2 bases, leaving 6 bases between the germline ends. CDR3 region: CASSYVAGNTIYF. DNA of the CDR3: TGTGCCAGCAGCTACGTCGCTGGAAACACCATATATTTT.

The V call is TRBV10-2, the J call TRBJ1-6; D perhaps matches TRBD1 (5 bases). Germline loops: CDR1 WSHSY, CDR2 SAAADI. V lost 2 bases to trimming and J lost 8 bases, with 16 bases between them. The CDR3 runs to 16 residues. CDR3 sequence: CASSETSTALHSPLHF. CDR3 in DNA: TGCGCCAGCAGTGAGACTTCGACAGCCCTCCATTCACCCCTCCACTTT.

The chain recombines TRBV5-1 with TRBJ2-1; 14 positions match TRBD2. Per germline, CDR1 SGHRS and CDR2 YFSETQ. This CDR3 comprises 17 residues. Trimming took 1 base from V and 7 from J; bases not matched to a gene: 7. The CDR3 protein is CASSLRTSGGLGNEQFF. The CDR3 DNA reads as TGCGCCAGCAGCTTGAGGACTAGCGGGGGGCTCGGTAATGAGCAGTTCTTC.

The chain uses TRBV7-9 and TRBJ1-4; D remains ambiguous. CDR3 length: 15 amino acids. CDR1 is SEHNR, CDR2 FQNEAQ, per germline (reference sequence). Trimming took 2 bases from V and 0 from J, leaving 7 bases between them. In DNA form, the CDR3 reads TGTGCCAGCAGCTTACAAACAGCAACTAATGAAAAACTGTTTTTT. Its translation is CASSLQTATNEKLFF.

This chain uses TRBV6-5 with TRBJ1-1; D call uncertain. Germline V gene lookup returns CDR1 MNHEY and CDR2 SVGAGI. V lost 8 bases and J 1 base, leaving 11 bases between the germline ends. CDR3 length: 13 residues. CDR3 protein: CASWLRGNTEAFF. The CDR3 coding sequence is TGTGCCAGCTGGTTACGGGGGAACACTGAAGCTTTCTTT.

This chain uses TRBV6-6 with TRBJ1-5; TRBD1 agrees at 9 bases. V trimming: 6 bases; J trimming: 5 bases; junction bases outside the gene matches: 5. The CDR3 is 14 residues long. Germline V lookup: CDR1 MNHNY, CDR2 SVGAGI (reference sequence). Written as DNA, the CDR3 is TGTGCCAGCAGCCGGGACAGGGAACATCAGCCCCAGCATTTT. It is translated as CASSRDREHQPQHF.

There are a few counts of this clone. V gene TRBV28 combines with J gene TRBJ1-2; 7 bases match TRBD1. The germline V gene has CDR1 MDHEN and CDR2 SYDVKM. V lost 6 bases, J lost 5 bases, and 9 bases stayed unmatched. The CDR3 is 14 amino acids. The CDR3 is CASSSSGTAYGYTF. DNA for the CDR3: TGTGCCAGCAGCTCCTCCGGGACAGCATATGGCTACACCTTC.

This CDR3 reads CASSQGTAVVGGYTF. The DNA of the CDR3 is TGTGCCAGCAGCCAAGGGACAGCAGTGGTAGGTGGCTACACCTTC. The gene calls are TRBV14 and TRBJ1-2, with D perhaps matching TRBD1 (6 bases). Germline V lookup: CDR1 SGHDN, CDR2 FVKESK. The ends were cut back, 1 base at V and 7 bases at J, with 16 bases in the middle. The CDR3 is 15 residues long. Complete variable domain (other parts from reference TRBV14 and TRBJ1-2): EAGVTQFPSHSVIEKGQTVTLRCDPISGHDNLYWYRRVMGKEIKFLLHFVKESKQDESGMPNNRFLAERTGGTYSTLKVQPAELEDSGVYFCASSQGTAVVGGYTFGSGTRLTVV.